A selection of T cell receptor beta chains follows, all from one sample in a study of T cell responses to AZD1222 COVID-19 vaccine. The assay was immunoSEQ multiplex PCR, and TCRdb's table has in-frame clones only and misses some. Here the sample spans 100,000 to 140,000 clones, more than 70% being singletons. The sequenced sample was peripheral blood, obtained on day 0 of AZD1222 vaccination. These receptors were taken from an adult in good health. CDR3s include the opening cysteine and the closing phenylalanine or tryptophan. The D gene is left open where the match is weak. Size is stated for part of the rows, as once, few or many counts, or as a class when the clone is expanded.

cdr3_length: 14; j_call: TRBJ1-2; clone_size: .; v_call: TRBV30; d_call: TRBD1; cdr3_aa: CAWVSWTGTYGYTF; cdr3_nt: TGTGCCTGGGTCTCTTGGACAGGAACCTATGGCTACACCTTC
cdr3_length: 15; j_call: TRBJ2-7; clone_size: .; v_call: TRBV27; d_call: .; cdr3_aa: CASSPTQVGSDEQYF; cdr3_nt: TGTGCCAGCAGTCCCACCCAGGTAGGGTCCGACGAGCAGTACTTC
cdr3_length: 18; j_call: TRBJ1-6; clone_size: .; v_call: TRBV4-2; d_call: .; cdr3_aa: CASSQGTTPRVSYSPLHF; cdr3_nt: TGTGCCAGCAGCCAAGGAACAACACCACGGGTGAGTTATTCACCCCTCCACTTT
cdr3_length: 13; j_call: TRBJ1-5; clone_size: .; v_call: TRBV12-3/TRBV12-4; d_call: .; cdr3_aa: CASNMGGYQPQHF; cdr3_nt: TGTGCCAGCAACATGGGGGGGTATCAGCCCCAGCATTTT
cdr3_length: 17; j_call: TRBJ2-7; clone_size: .; v_call: TRBV6-2/TRBV6-3; d_call: TRBD1; cdr3_aa: CASSSIKPGQGWYEQYF; cdr3_nt: TGTGCCAGCAGCTCTATCAAACCGGGACAGGGGTGGTACGAGCAGTACTTC
cdr3_length: 12; j_call: TRBJ1-2; clone_size: .; v_call: TRBV28; d_call: .; cdr3_aa: CASAGINYGYTF; cdr3_nt: TGTGCCAGCGCAGGGATCAACTATGGCTACACCTTC
cdr3_length: 15; j_call: TRBJ1-1; clone_size: .; v_call: TRBV5-1; d_call: TRBD1; cdr3_aa: CASSLRPAGGTEAFF; cdr3_nt: TGCGCCAGCAGCTTACGGCCGGCAGGGGGCACTGAAGCTTTCTTT
cdr3_length: 16; j_call: TRBJ2-5; clone_size: .; v_call: TRBV5-1; d_call: TRBD1; cdr3_aa: CASSSGQGTFQETQYF; cdr3_nt: TGCGCCAGCAGCTCTGGACAGGGTACCTTCCAAGAGACCCAGTACTTC
cdr3_length: 14; j_call: TRBJ2-1; clone_size: .; v_call: TRBV19; d_call: TRBD2; cdr3_aa: CASMGLAGNNEQFF; cdr3_nt: TGTGCCAGCATGGGACTAGCGGGAAACAATGAGCAGTTCTTC
cdr3_length: 14; j_call: TRBJ1-1; clone_size: .; v_call: TRBV7-9; d_call: .; cdr3_aa: CASSLVGMNTEAFF; cdr3_nt: TGTGCCAGCAGCTTAGTCGGAATGAACACTGAAGCTTTCTTT
cdr3_length: 13; j_call: TRBJ2-1; clone_size: .; v_call: TRBV24-1; d_call: TRBD1; cdr3_aa: CATGTGAYNEQFF; cdr3_nt: TGTGCCACCGGGACAGGGGCCTACAATGAGCAGTTCTTC
cdr3_length: 13; j_call: TRBJ1-1; clone_size: .; v_call: TRBV5-4; d_call: .; cdr3_aa: CASSYQDSPEAFF; cdr3_nt: TGTGCCAGCAGCTACCAGGACAGCCCTGAAGCTTTCTTT
cdr3_length: 14; j_call: TRBJ1-4; clone_size: .; v_call: TRBV19; d_call: .; cdr3_aa: CASSKTGTNEKLFF; cdr3_nt: TGTGCCAGTAGCAAAACAGGGACTAATGAAAAACTGTTTTTT
cdr3_length: 15; j_call: TRBJ2-7; clone_size: .; v_call: TRBV15; d_call: TRBD1; cdr3_aa: CATSRDRDRVHEQYF; cdr3_nt: TGTGCCACCAGCAGAGATAGGGACAGGGTCCACGAGCAGTACTTC
cdr3_length: 14; j_call: TRBJ2-3; clone_size: .; v_call: TRBV11-3; d_call: .; cdr3_aa: CASSLRGGTDTQYF; cdr3_nt: TGTGCCAGCAGCCTCAGGGGCGGCACAGATACGCAGTATTTT
cdr3_length: 15; j_call: TRBJ2-5; clone_size: .; v_call: TRBV24-1; d_call: TRBD2; cdr3_aa: CATSVTTSGQETQYF; cdr3_nt: TGTGCCACCAGTGTTACGACTAGCGGCCAAGAGACCCAGTACTTC
cdr3_length: 13; j_call: TRBJ2-1; clone_size: .; v_call: TRBV29-1; d_call: .; cdr3_aa: CSVEPGSYNEQFF; cdr3_nt: TGCAGCGTTGAACCAGGGTCCTACAATGAGCAGTTCTTC
cdr3_length: 13; j_call: TRBJ1-2; clone_size: .; v_call: TRBV30; d_call: .; cdr3_aa: CAWTTDSLYGYTF; cdr3_nt: TGTGCCTGGACCACAGACAGTCTCTATGGCTACACCTTC
cdr3_length: 12; j_call: TRBJ2-7; clone_size: .; v_call: TRBV3-1/TRBV3-2; d_call: .; cdr3_aa: CASSQIVSEQYF; cdr3_nt: TGTGCCAGCAGCCAGATAGTCAGCGAGCAGTACTTC
cdr3_length: 14; j_call: TRBJ2-3; clone_size: .; v_call: TRBV9; d_call: .; cdr3_aa: CASSVVGGTDTQYF; cdr3_nt: TGTGCCAGCAGCGTAGTGGGTGGCACAGATACGCAGTATTTT
cdr3_length: 16; j_call: TRBJ1-3; clone_size: .; v_call: TRBV9; d_call: .; cdr3_aa: CASSVSSGLAGNTIYF; cdr3_nt: TGTGCCAGCAGCGTGTCGTCAGGGTTAGCTGGAAACACCATATATTTT
cdr3_length: 17; j_call: TRBJ2-2; clone_size: .; v_call: TRBV3-1/TRBV3-2; d_call: .; cdr3_aa: CASSQAIPAGAGGELFF; cdr3_nt: TGTGCCAGCAGCCAAGCGATCCCGGCGGGGGCTGGCGGGGAGCTGTTTTTT
cdr3_length: 13; j_call: TRBJ2-7; clone_size: .; v_call: TRBV24-1; d_call: .; cdr3_aa: CATSDPPKSEQYF; cdr3_nt: TGTGCCACCAGTGACCCTCCAAAGTCCGAGCAGTACTTC
cdr3_length: 15; j_call: TRBJ1-5; clone_size: .; v_call: TRBV4-2; d_call: .; cdr3_aa: CASSQGGQSNQPQHF; cdr3_nt: TGTGCCAGCAGCCAAGGTGGACAAAGCAATCAGCCCCAGCATTTT
cdr3_length: 15; j_call: TRBJ2-1; clone_size: once; v_call: TRBV25-1; d_call: .; cdr3_aa: CASSAAGAASNEQFF; cdr3_nt: TGTGCCAGCAGTGCGGCAGGAGCAGCAAGCAATGAGCAGTTCTTC
cdr3_length: 19; j_call: TRBJ2-7; clone_size: .; v_call: TRBV7-9; d_call: TRBD2; cdr3_aa: CASSLRGGLAGVSTYEQYF; cdr3_nt: TGTGCCAGCAGCTTGAGGGGGGGACTAGCGGGAGTGTCTACCTACGAGCAGTACTTC
cdr3_length: 16; j_call: TRBJ2-7; clone_size: .; v_call: TRBV11-2; d_call: .; cdr3_aa: CASSLVFGSVRYEQYF; cdr3_nt: TGTGCCAGCAGCTTAGTTTTCGGGAGTGTTCGTTACGAGCAGTACTTC
cdr3_length: 16; j_call: TRBJ2-1; clone_size: once; v_call: TRBV5-1; d_call: TRBD2; cdr3_aa: CASSIGSSGKVYEQFF; cdr3_nt: TGCGCCAGCAGCATTGGATCGAGCGGGAAAGTTTATGAGCAGTTCTTC
cdr3_length: 13; j_call: TRBJ1-2; clone_size: .; v_call: TRBV28; d_call: .; cdr3_aa: CASSLEDTYGYTF; cdr3_nt: TGTGCCAGCAGTTTGGAGGACACCTATGGCTACACCTTC
cdr3_length: 13; j_call: TRBJ1-2; clone_size: .; v_call: TRBV28; d_call: .; cdr3_aa: CASRLPFNYGYTF; cdr3_nt: TGTGCCAGCAGACTACCCTTTAACTATGGCTACACCTTC
cdr3_length: 15; j_call: TRBJ2-3; clone_size: .; v_call: TRBV3-1/TRBV3-2; d_call: .; cdr3_aa: CASSHTSGRPDTQYF; cdr3_nt: TGTGCCAGCAGCCACACGTCGGGCCGTCCAGATACGCAGTATTTT
cdr3_length: 14; j_call: TRBJ1-1; clone_size: few; v_call: TRBV3-1/TRBV3-2; d_call: TRBD1; cdr3_aa: CASSQLTGDTEAFF; cdr3_nt: TGTGCCAGCAGCCAACTGACAGGGGACACTGAAGCTTTCTTT
cdr3_length: 10; j_call: TRBJ1-1; clone_size: .; v_call: TRBV20-1; d_call: .; cdr3_aa: CSAAQDEAFF; cdr3_nt: TGCAGTGCCGCACAAGATGAAGCTTTCTTT
cdr3_length: 14; j_call: TRBJ2-3; clone_size: .; v_call: TRBV3-1/TRBV3-2; d_call: .; cdr3_aa: CASSQVRRPHTQYF; cdr3_nt: TGTGCCAGCAGCCAAGTTAGGAGGCCCCACACGCAGTATTTT
cdr3_length: 15; j_call: TRBJ2-2; clone_size: .; v_call: TRBV19; d_call: TRBD2; cdr3_aa: CASTRTRTNTGELFF; cdr3_nt: TGTGCCAGTACCCGGACTAGGACGAACACCGGGGAGCTGTTTTTT
cdr3_length: 14; j_call: TRBJ1-1; clone_size: .; v_call: TRBV6-5; d_call: TRBD1; cdr3_aa: CASNHGQENTEAFF; cdr3_nt: TGTGCCAGCAACCACGGACAGGAGAACACTGAAGCTTTCTTT
cdr3_length: 15; j_call: TRBJ1-4; clone_size: once; v_call: TRBV5-1; d_call: TRBD1; cdr3_aa: CASSPRTGSNEKLFF; cdr3_nt: TGCGCCAGCAGCCCACGGACAGGAAGTAATGAAAAACTGTTTTTT
cdr3_length: 15; j_call: TRBJ2-7; clone_size: once; v_call: TRBV11-3; d_call: TRBD1; cdr3_aa: CASSPRNRGLSEQYF; cdr3_nt: TGTGCCAGCAGCCCCCGGAACAGGGGGTTGAGCGAGCAGTACTTC
cdr3_length: 14; j_call: TRBJ2-7; clone_size: .; v_call: TRBV6-1; d_call: .; cdr3_aa: CASSESGLGYEQYF; cdr3_nt: TGTGCCAGCAGTGAGTCCGGGTTGGGCTACGAGCAGTACTTC
cdr3_length: 13; j_call: TRBJ1-3; clone_size: .; v_call: TRBV5-4; d_call: .; cdr3_aa: CASSVDSGNTIYF; cdr3_nt: TGTGCCAGCAGCGTAGACAGTGGAAACACCATATATTTT
cdr3_length: 16; j_call: TRBJ1-6; clone_size: .; v_call: TRBV6-5; d_call: TRBD1; cdr3_aa: CASSYGGQGTNSPLHF; cdr3_nt: TGTGCCAGCAGTTACGGCGGACAGGGGACCAATTCACCCCTCCACTTT
cdr3_length: 18; j_call: TRBJ2-3; clone_size: .; v_call: TRBV24-1; d_call: TRBD2; cdr3_aa: CATSDQGASGIRTDTQYF; cdr3_nt: TGTGCCACCAGTGATCAGGGTGCTAGCGGGATACGCACAGATACGCAGTATTTT
cdr3_length: 14; j_call: TRBJ2-7; clone_size: .; v_call: TRBV28; d_call: .; cdr3_aa: CASSGSGSSYEQYF; cdr3_nt: TGTGCCAGCAGTGGGTCGGGAAGCTCCTACGAGCAGTACTTC
cdr3_length: 16; j_call: TRBJ1-2; clone_size: .; v_call: TRBV28; d_call: TRBD1; cdr3_aa: CASSRGRQGPNYGYTF; cdr3_nt: TGTGCCAGCAGCCGGGGAAGACAGGGTCCGAACTATGGCTACACCTTC
cdr3_length: 14; j_call: TRBJ1-1; clone_size: .; v_call: TRBV10-2; d_call: .; cdr3_aa: CASSGSGPNTEAFF; cdr3_nt: TGCGCCAGCAGTGGGTCTGGACCGAACACTGAAGCTTTCTTT
cdr3_length: 13; j_call: TRBJ2-2; clone_size: .; v_call: TRBV30; d_call: .; cdr3_aa: CAWSQIPAGELFF; cdr3_nt: TGTGCCTGGAGTCAAATCCCAGCCGGGGAGCTGTTTTTT
cdr3_length: 13; j_call: TRBJ1-2; clone_size: .; v_call: TRBV9; d_call: TRBD1; cdr3_aa: CASSAFQGGGYTF; cdr3_nt: TGTGCCAGCAGCGCATTCCAGGGGGGCGGCTACACCTTC
cdr3_length: 15; j_call: TRBJ1-5; clone_size: .; v_call: TRBV6-2/TRBV6-3; d_call: .; cdr3_aa: CASSGGGTANQPQHF; cdr3_nt: TGTGCCAGCAGTGGGGGTGGGACCGCGAATCAGCCCCAGCATTTT
cdr3_length: 12; j_call: TRBJ1-1; clone_size: .; v_call: TRBV28; d_call: .; cdr3_aa: CASSSQVGWAFF; cdr3_nt: TGTGCCAGCAGTTCCCAGGTGGGGTGGGCTTTCTTT
cdr3_length: 13; j_call: TRBJ2-7; clone_size: few; v_call: TRBV19; d_call: .; cdr3_aa: CATTQRGGYEQYF; cdr3_nt: TGTGCCACCACCCAGAGGGGAGGCTACGAGCAGTACTTC
cdr3_length: 12; j_call: TRBJ2-5; clone_size: .; v_call: TRBV11-2; d_call: .; cdr3_aa: CASSPPLETQYF; cdr3_nt: TGTGCCAGCAGCCCCCCCCTGGAGACCCAGTACTTC
cdr3_length: 13; j_call: TRBJ1-5; clone_size: .; v_call: TRBV5-1; d_call: .; cdr3_aa: CASSLVGNQPQHF; cdr3_nt: TGCGCCAGCAGCTTGGTAGGGAATCAGCCCCAGCATTTT
cdr3_length: 14; j_call: TRBJ1-6; clone_size: few; v_call: TRBV7-3; d_call: .; cdr3_aa: CASSSTGLNSPLHF; cdr3_nt: TGTGCCAGCAGCTCGACAGGTCTTAATTCACCCCTCCACTTT